This T cell receptor (beta chain) is drawn from a study of cytomegalovirus exposure and HLA in healthy donors. Study-wide results and caveats: According to an earlier analysis, most TCR beta V segments yielded productive rearrangements about 87% or about 30% of the time.

In the PCR, 60 Vbeta and 13 Jbeta primers were used. The repertoire was sequenced with immunoSEQ multiplex PCR; TCRdb's copy has only in-frame clones and lacks some. This sample has 65,000 to 90,000 clones, with just under 75% found just once. With regard to this clone: What it recognizes is unknown.

The material sequenced was PBMCs. The sequence was obtained from a man in his sixties in good health and CMV-seronegative.

The CDR3 nucleotides are TGCGCCAGCGGGGAGACGACGAACACCGGGGAGCTGTTTTTT. Translating gives CASGETTNTGELFF. The chain joins TRBV4-1 to TRBJ2-2; D perhaps matches TRBD2 (5 bases). The CDR3 extends over 14 amino acids. The V gene lost 8 bases and the J gene lost 0 bases, with 10 bases spanning the gap. CDR1 MGHRA and CDR2 YSYEKL come from the germline V gene.